One and the same sample provided the 30 T cell receptor beta chains below, sequenced in a study of spatial heterogeneity in lung cancer. Documented time point: sample taken at primary tumor resection. Unsorted whole RNA samples from tumor, nontumor lung or frozen PBMC were sequenced. One entry per CDR3 protein, called by TCRdb with MiXCR from the 5' RACE reads. This table has under 7,000 distinct CDR3 sequences, about 12% appearing once. This sample comprised normal lung tissue next to the tumor, obtained at surgery. These receptors came from a male donor with early-stage non-small cell lung cancer.

Many counts were recorded for this clonotype. J is TRBJ1-1 and V is TRBV27; D is undetermined. The CDR3 contains 15 residues. V dropped 4 bases and J dropped 1 base, with 13 bases sitting between them. Germline V lookup: CDR1 MNHEY, CDR2 SMNVEV (reference sequence). The chain's CDR3 is CASSSGRYANTEAFF. Here the CDR3 DNA reads TGTGCCAGCAGTTCTGGACGCTACGCGAACACTGAAGCTTTCTTT.

This chain's CDR3 is CASTIVGLYGYTF. DNA for the CDR3: TGTGCCAGCACGATCGTCGGACTCTATGGCTACACCTTC. The chain is built from TRBV28 and TRBJ1-2; D gene ambiguous. Germline V CDR1 and CDR2: MDHEN, SYDVKM. Between the trimmed V and J ends, which lost 7 bases and 4 bases, there was a span of 13 bases. The CDR3 has 13 amino acids.

The table lists this clonotype with a few counts. V gene TRBV20-1 combines with J gene TRBJ2-7; no reliable D call. CDR1 and CDR2 from the germline V gene are DFQATT and SNEGSKA (reference sequence). Trimming stripped 5 bases from V and 2 bases from J, with 10 bases between. The CDR3 runs 12 residues. The CDR3 loop reads CSAEGPTYEQYF. The CDR3 DNA reads TGCAGTGCTGAAGGGCCCACCTACGAGCAGTACTTC.

This clonotype has ten or more counts. The genes are TRBV30 and TRBJ2-3; D may be TRBD1 or TRBD2 (5 bases each). The V and J ends lost 5 bases and 2 bases respectively, with 14 bases between them. CDR3 length: 14 amino acids. Germline V gene sequence: CDR1 GTSNPN, CDR2 SVGIG (reference sequence). The CDR3 reads CAWAGTSHTDTQYF. The CDR3 DNA follows: TGTGCCTGGGCCGGGACCTCCCACACAGATACGCAGTATTTT.

In this sample, this clonotype turned up many times. V is TRBV6-5 and J is TRBJ1-2, with 7 bases aligning to TRBD1. Germline V gene sequence: CDR1 MNHEY, CDR2 SVGAGI. The CDR3 runs 14 residues. V lost 0 bases, J lost 7 bases, and 5 bases stayed unmatched. DNA for the CDR3: TGTGCCAGCAGTTACTCGACAGGGATCGCTGGCTACACCTTC. Protein product: CASSYSTGIAGYTF.

This clonotype was observed many times. The rearrangement uses TRBV24-1 and TRBJ2-1; 8 nucleotides match TRBD2. CDR1 and CDR2 from the germline V gene are KGHDR and SFDVKD. The V segment lost 2 bases and the J segment 2 bases; nucleotides outside the gene matches: 7. This CDR3 has 17 residues. This CDR3 is CATSDSFGRAAYNEQFF. Written as DNA, the CDR3 is TGTGCCACCAGTGATTCCTTCGGGAGGGCCGCCTACAATGAGCAGTTCTTC.

This clonotype was observed many times. The CDR3 spells CASSLMTNGELFF. CDR3 coding DNA: TGTGCCAGCAGCCTCATGACGAACGGGGAGCTGTTTTTT. The chain employs TRBV7-2 and TRBJ2-2; D is uncertain. CDR1 is SGHTA and CDR2 is FQGNSA in the germline V gene. CDR3 length equals 13 residues. V was shortened by 5 bases and J by 7 bases, with 11 bases between the two germline ends.

By share, this clonotype counts as medium-sized. The chain is built from TRBV7-9 and TRBJ2-1; TRBD2 matches 11 bases. In germline, CDR1 is SEHNR, CDR2 FQNEAQ (reference sequence). After removal of 4 bases from V and 4 bases from J, the junction contained 18 bases not matched to a gene. The CDR3 is 20 residues long. The CDR3 is CASSSNSIAGGPEAYNEQFF. CDR3 nucleotide sequence: TGTGCCAGCAGCTCGAACTCTATAGCGGGAGGGCCGGAAGCGTACAATGAGCAGTTCTTC.

This clonotype was observed at least ten times. The V call is TRBV12-5, the J call TRBJ1-6; 9 bases are a match to TRBD1. The trim removed 6 bases at V and 2 bases at J, leaving 14 bases unmatched. The CDR3 contains 19 residues. Germline lookup yields CDR1 LGHNT and CDR2 FRNRAP. Here the CDR3 reads CASGFEVPGQGPYNSPLHF. CDR3 coding DNA: TGTGCTAGTGGATTTGAGGTCCCGGGACAGGGCCCCTATAATTCACCCCTCCACTTT.

This clonotype has a handful of counts. This rearrangement joins TRBV6-5 to TRBJ2-7; D possibly matches TRBD1 or TRBD2 (5 bases each). This CDR3 has 15 amino acids. The germline gives CDR1 MNHEY, CDR2 SVGAGI. The V and J ends lost 6 bases and 3 bases respectively, with 18 bases between them. CDR3 region: CASSELGGDGYEQYF. The CDR3 DNA is TGTGCCAGCAGCGAATTAGGTGGGGACGGCTACGAGCAGTACTTC.

There are many counts of this clonotype. The chain uses TRBV3-1 and TRBJ2-3, with D possibly TRBD1 on 5 matching bases. V was clipped by 1 base and J by 3 bases, with 8 bases between them. Germline values: CDR1 LGHDT, CDR2 YNNKEL (reference sequence). The CDR3 runs 14 residues. The CDR3 DNA reads as TGTGCCAGCAGCCAAGGGCAGGGTACAGATACGCAGTATTTT. Translation gives CASSQGQGTDTQYF.

This clonotype is medium-sized. The rearrangement uses TRBV25-1 and TRBJ1-5, with TRBD1 matching over 7 bases. V lost 3 bases to trimming and J lost 6 bases; unmatched junction nucleotides: 5. This CDR3 contains 14 residues. CDR1 is MGHDK, CDR2 SYGVNS, per germline. The CDR3 bases are TGTGCCAGCAGTGATGGGACAGAAGTTCAGCCCCAGCATTTT. Amino acids: CASSDGTEVQPQHF.

For the CDR3, the DNA is TGTGCCAGCAGCTTAGTGGAACTAGCCTACACCGGGGAGCTGTTTTTT. Translated, it gives CASSLVELAYTGELFF. V is TRBV7-2 and J is TRBJ2-2; TRBD2 might be the D (6 bases). Germline CDR1 reads SGHTA; CDR2 reads FQGNSA. The CDR3 is 16 residues long. Trimming removed 1 base from V and 3 bases from J, with 12 bases in between.

This clonotype is judged medium-sized (0.01 to 0.1%). The genes are TRBV29-1 and TRBJ2-7; 9 bases are shared with TRBD1. In germline, CDR1 is SQVTM, CDR2 ANQGSEA. The CDR3 is 15 residues long. J lost 4 bases, V lost 1 base, and 8 bases had no gene match. The CDR3 sequence: CSVEGPGTGLYEQYF. CDR3 in DNA: TGCAGCGTTGAAGGGCCCGGGACAGGGTTGTACGAGCAGTACTTC.

This clonotype has a count of ten or more. V gene TRBV30 combines with J gene TRBJ2-2; no reliable D call. The CDR3 covers 13 residues. V lost 2 bases and J lost 1, with 5 bases in between. Per the germline V gene, CDR1 is GTSNPN and CDR2 is SVGIG (reference sequence). CDR3 amino acids: CAWSRWNTGELFF. The CDR3 DNA reads as TGTGCCTGGAGTCGATGGAACACCGGGGAGCTGTTTTTT.

This clonotype has at least ten counts. The gene calls are TRBV5-1 and TRBJ2-5; the match to TRBD1 covers 8 bases. The germline V gene has CDR1 SGHRS and CDR2 YFSETQ. J gave up 3 bases and V 3 bases, and 4 bases lay outside the gene matches. This CDR3 has 14 residues. CDR3: CASSYGQGEETQYF. The CDR3 region has the DNA TGCGCCAGCAGCTATGGACAGGGCGAAGAGACCCAGTACTTC.

This clonotype is deemed medium-sized. This chain uses TRBV7-9 with TRBJ2-5; either TRBD1 or TRBD2 may supply D (5 bases each). The CDR3 has 13 amino acids. Germline CDR1 reads SEHNR; CDR2 reads FQNEAQ (reference sequence). V shed 5 bases and J shed 5 bases, with 12 bases lying between them. DNA of the CDR3: TGTGCCAGCAGCCTCTTGGGGACCGAGACCCAGTACTTC. This codes for CASSLLGTETQYF.

This clonotype was picked up many times. The rearrangement links TRBV7-2 to TRBJ2-7; weak D call: TRBD1 (6 bases). The CDR3 length is 15 residues. Trimming took 1 base from V and 3 from J, leaving 13 bases between them. Per the germline V gene, CDR1 is SGHTA and CDR2 is FQGNSA. CDR3 coding DNA: TGTGCCAGCAGCTTAGGCCAGGGGCCCTTCTACGAGCAGTACTTC. Translation gives CASSLGQGPFYEQYF.

This clonotype is judged medium-sized. The rearrangement joins TRBV20-1 to TRBJ2-1; 7 positions match TRBD2. Germline V lookup: CDR1 DFQATT, CDR2 SNEGSKA (reference sequence). The CDR3 spans 16 residues. Losses at the gene ends were 0 bases for V and 5 bases for J; bases not matched to a gene: 10. CDR3 coding DNA: TGCAGTGCTAGAGACCGAGCGGGACTGGGGAACAATGAGCAGTTCTTC. It codes for CSARDRAGLGNNEQFF.

This clonotype was observed at least ten times. The rearrangement links TRBV12-3 or TRBV12-4 to TRBJ2-2; 7 bases line up with TRBD2. With V trimmed by 8 bases and J by 6 bases, 9 bases remained unmatched. The CDR3 runs 14 residues. CDR3 region: CASLRRERPGELFF. CDR3 DNA sequence: TGTGCCAGCCTCCGGCGGGAGCGTCCCGGGGAGCTGTTTTTT.

This clonotype is judged medium-sized. This chain links TRBV9 with TRBJ2-7; 8 nucleotides line up with TRBD1. With V trimmed by 4 bases and J by 5 bases, 14 bases remained unmatched. The CDR3 has 16 amino acids. Germline V gene sequence: CDR1 SGDLS, CDR2 YYNGEE. The CDR3 DNA reads as TGTGCCAGCAGCCCCCGGACAGGGCTAAATTACCACGAGCAGTACTTC. It yields the protein CASSPRTGLNYHEQYF.

The sample holds many counts of this clonotype. The chain has TRBV2 and TRBJ1-5; D unresolved. The CDR3 extends over 14 amino acids. Germline-derived CDR1 and CDR2 are SNHLY and FYNNEI. Deletions cut 8 bases from V and 4 bases from J, with 15 bases between. This CDR3 reads CASGPAERNQPQHF. The CDR3 DNA reads TGTGCCAGCGGGCCAGCGGAACGGAATCAGCCCCAGCATTTT. The full variable domain, in which reference TRBV2 and TRBJ1-5 provide the parts outside the CDR3, is EPEVTQTPSHQVTQMGQEVILRCVPISNHLYFYWYRQILGQKVEFLVSFYNNEISEKSEIFDDQFSVERPDGSNFTLKIRSTKLEDSAMYFCASGPAERNQPQHFGDGTRLSIL.

Within the sample, this clonotype is medium-sized. A much larger clone lies one base from this, so it may be a read error. The V gene is TRBV6-2 or TRBV6-3, the J gene TRBJ2-3; no definite D call. The V end was cut by 6 bases, the J end by 4 bases, with 20 bases between. CDR3 length: 16 amino acids. In germline, CDR1 is MNHEY, CDR2 SVGEGT. The CDR3 spells CASRPAWTEGSDTQYF. In DNA, the CDR3 is TGTGCCAGCAGGCCCGCCTGGACGGAAGGTTCAGATACGCAGTATTTT.

In this sample, this clonotype is medium-sized (0.01 to 0.1%). V and J are TRBV27 and TRBJ2-1; no clear D. The CDR3 runs 13 residues. Germline V gene sequence: CDR1 MNHEY, CDR2 SMNVEV (reference sequence). Trimming removed 3 bases from V and 9 bases from J, with 12 bases in between. The CDR3 coding sequence is TGTGCCAGCAGTTTCCAGACGGCCGGTGAGCAGTTCTTC. Amino acid sequence: CASSFQTAGEQFF.

The chain employs TRBV24-1 and TRBJ2-1; the D gene could be TRBD1 or TRBD2 (7 bases each). The V gene lost 11 bases and the J gene lost 5 bases, with 27 bases spanning the gap. Looked up from germline, CDR1 is KGHDR and CDR2 is SFDVKD. The length of the CDR3 is 17 residues. Here the CDR3 DNA reads TGTGCCATCGGAACCCAGGGGGGGGGCGGTTTGAACAATGAGCAGTTCTTC. This codes for CAIGTQGGGGLNNEQFF.

The sample holds many counts of this clonotype. The rearrangement links TRBV7-2 to TRBJ2-4, with TRBD2 identical over 9 bases. Germline CDR1 SGHTA, CDR2 FQGNSA. V was pared by 0 bases and J by 2 bases, with 8 bases of the junction left unmatched. This CDR3 has 18 amino acids. The CDR3 reads CASSLAPRTSVSKNIQYF. In nucleotides, the CDR3 is TGTGCCAGCAGCTTAGCGCCGCGGACTAGCGTATCCAAAAACATTCAGTACTTC.

This clonotype was seen many times. This rearrangement joins TRBV7-8 to TRBJ2-3; D is unresolved. The length of the CDR3 is 12 residues. Between the trimmed V and J ends, which lost 3 bases and 4 bases, there was a span of 5 bases. Germline CDR1 and CDR2: SGHVS and FQNEAQ. CDR3 in amino acids: CASSFIPDTQYF. The DNA of the CDR3 is TGTGCCAGCAGCTTCATTCCAGATACGCAGTATTTT. The full variable domain, in which reference TRBV7-8 and TRBJ2-3 provide the parts outside the CDR3, is GAGVSQSPRYKVAKRGQDVALRCDPISGHVSLFWYQQALGQGPEFLTYFQNEAQLDKSGLPSDRFFAERPEGSVSTLKIQRTQQEDSAVYLCASSFIPDTQYFGPGTRLTVL.

The genes are TRBV19 and TRBJ2-2, with no clear D. The CDR3 is 13 residues long. Germline assignment: CDR1 LNHDA and CDR2 SQIVND (reference sequence). Trimming removed 2 bases at V and 7 bases at J, with 8 bases between. The CDR3 sequence: CASSISVYGELFF. DNA for the CDR3: TGTGCCAGTAGTATAAGTGTGTACGGGGAGCTGTTTTTT.

This clonotype is labeled medium-sized. V and J are TRBV19 and TRBJ1-2; the match to TRBD1 covers 12 bases. Unmatched junction bases numbered 4, after V lost 9 bases and J lost 8 bases. Germline values: CDR1 LNHDA, CDR2 SQIVND (reference sequence). The CDR3 totals 12 residues. The CDR3 loop reads CASGGTGGGYTF. CDR3 DNA: TGTGCCAGCGGTGGGACAGGGGGCGGCTACACCTTC.

The chain is built from TRBV11-2 and TRBJ2-3; no clear D gene. This CDR3 is 12 amino acids long. Trimming pared 1 base from V and 9 bases from J, leaving 8 bases between. Germline V gives CDR1 SGHAT, CDR2 FQNNGV. The CDR3 protein is CASSLGGRTQYF. Here the CDR3 DNA reads TGTGCCAGCAGCTTAGGTGGGCGAACGCAGTATTTT.